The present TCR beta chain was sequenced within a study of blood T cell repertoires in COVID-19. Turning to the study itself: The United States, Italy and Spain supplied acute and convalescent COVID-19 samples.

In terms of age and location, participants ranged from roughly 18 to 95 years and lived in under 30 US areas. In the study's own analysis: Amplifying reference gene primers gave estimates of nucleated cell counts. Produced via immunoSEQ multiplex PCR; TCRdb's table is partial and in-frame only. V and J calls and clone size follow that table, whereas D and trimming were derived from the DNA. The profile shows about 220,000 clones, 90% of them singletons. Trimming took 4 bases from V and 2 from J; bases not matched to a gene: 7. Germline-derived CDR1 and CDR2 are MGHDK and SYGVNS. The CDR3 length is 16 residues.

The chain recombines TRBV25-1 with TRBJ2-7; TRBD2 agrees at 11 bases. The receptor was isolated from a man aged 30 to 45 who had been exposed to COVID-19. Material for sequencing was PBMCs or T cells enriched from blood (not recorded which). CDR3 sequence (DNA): TGTGCCAGCAGTGGATTGACTAGCGGGGTTACCTACGAGCAGTACTTC. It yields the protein CASSGLTSGVTYEQYF.